The 27 T cell receptor beta chains given below trace back to one sample, sequenced in a study of blood T cell repertoires in COVID-19 (dated by TCRdb to 2018 to 2020). The library relied on the immunoSEQ multiplex PCR assay. Drawn from immuneACCESS, this table holds only the in-frame rearrangements with V and J called that TCRdb kept. Clones are partly lost; checked studies trace under half to an unresolved V gene and leave the rest unexplained. The sample includes 10,000 to 15,000 clones, with roughly 78% observed a single time. Approximately 35% of the sample belongs to the ten largest clones. The source material was peripheral blood. All receptors come from a human donor in a cohort sampled during active COVID-19.

The chain employs TRBV12-5 and TRBJ2-3; the D is unclear. This CDR3 is built from 15 residues. Germline V gives CDR1 LGHNT, CDR2 FRNRAP. V lost 6 bases, J lost 6 bases, and 19 bases lay in between. The CDR3 reads CASGIGDPGTDTQYF. The CDR3 DNA sequence: TGTGCTAGTGGGATTGGAGACCCCGGAACGGATACGCAGTATTTT.

This rearrangement joins TRBV5-6 to TRBJ2-3, with D perhaps matching TRBD2 (7 bases). Trimming shortened V by 6 bases and J by 0 bases, and 14 bases separated the two germline ends. Germline V lookup: CDR1 SGHDT, CDR2 YYEEEE. The CDR3 loop spans 15 amino acids. CDR3 region: CASNLRGASTDTQYF. The CDR3 DNA sequence: TGTGCCAGCAACCTACGGGGGGCAAGCACAGATACGCAGTATTTT.

The rearrangement uses TRBV30 and TRBJ1-1; D is ambiguous. Germline CDR1 and CDR2: GTSNPN and SVGIG (reference sequence). The CDR3 sequence is 11 residues long. Trimming removed 0 bases from V and 8 bases from J, with 7 bases in between. The CDR3 protein is CAWSVGREAFF. DNA for the CDR3: TGTGCCTGGAGTGTGGGCAGGGAAGCTTTCTTT. Variable domain in full (rest from reference TRBV30 and TRBJ1-1): SQTIHQWPATLVQPVGSPLSLECTVEGTSNPNLYWYRQAAGRGLQLLFYSVGIGQISSEVPQNLSASRPQDRQFILSSKKLLLSDSGFYLCAWSVGREAFFGQGTRLTVV.

The V call is TRBV7-6, the J call TRBJ1-2, with 8 bases identical to TRBD1. The length of the CDR3 is 13 residues. CDR1 is SGHVS, CDR2 FNYEAQ, per germline. V was clipped by 6 bases and J by 7 bases; unmatched bases: 7. CDR3 DNA sequence: TGTGCCAGCAGTTTTGGACAGGGCGGTGGCTACACCTTC. This translates into CASSFGQGGGYTF.

This clone was observed a handful of times. The chain employs TRBV18 and TRBJ1-2; 7 bases fit TRBD1. The germline V gene encodes CDR1 KGHSH and CDR2 LQKENI. This CDR3 is built from 14 residues. The V and J ends lost 2 bases and 4 bases, in that order; junction bases with no gene match: 4. The CDR3 spells CASSPSGTVYGYTF. The CDR3 region has the DNA TGTGCCAGCTCACCATCCGGGACAGTCTATGGCTACACCTTC.

This clone has only a few counts. V usage is TRBV5-1 and J usage is TRBJ2-3; 9 bases agree with TRBD2. V was pared by 1 base and J by 5 bases, with 5 bases of the junction left unmatched. This CDR3 has 15 amino acids. From germline, CDR1 is SGHRS and CDR2 YFSETQ. The CDR3: CASSLPSGVGDTQYF. The CDR3 coding sequence is TGCGCCAGCAGCTTGCCTAGCGGGGTAGGAGATACGCAGTATTTT.

This rearrangement joins TRBV2 to TRBJ1-2, with D possibly TRBD1 on 6 matching bases. Trimming took off 6 bases at V and 2 bases at J, with 10 bases between the two ends. The CDR3 covers 13 residues. Germline CDR1 is SNHLY and CDR2 is FYNNEI. CDR3 amino acids: CASSAGQNYGYTF. As DNA, the CDR3 is TGTGCCAGCAGCGCAGGACAGAACTATGGCTACACCTTC. Based on the CDR3 plus reference TRBV2 and TRBJ1-2, the full variable domain is EPEVTQTPSHQVTQMGQEVILRCVPISNHLYFYWYRQILGQKVEFLVSFYNNEISEKSEIFDDQFSVERPDGSNFTLKIRSTKLEDSAMYFCASSAGQNYGYTFGSGTRLTVV.

CDR3 in DNA: TGTGCCAGCAGCCGCTTCTCGGGAAGCTACAATGAGCAGTTCTTC. It encodes CASSRFSGSYNEQFF. V is TRBV7-3 and J is TRBJ2-1; D is perhaps TRBD2 (5 bases). Germline CDR1 is SGHTA and CDR2 is FQGTGA. The germline V and J ends were trimmed by 5 bases and 3 bases, with 14 bases remaining between them. CDR3 length: 15 residues.

The rearrangement uses TRBV29-1 and TRBJ1-2; the D gene is possibly TRBD1 (5 bases). The CDR3 contains 13 residues. V was trimmed by 7 bases and J by 4 bases, leaving 16 bases between them. The V gene's germline CDR1 is SQVTM and CDR2 ANQGSEA. CDR3 nucleotide sequence: TGCAGCGCATCCCGGGGGGGGACCTATGGCTACACCTTC. Amino acid sequence: CSASRGGTYGYTF.

The V call is TRBV5-1, the J call TRBJ2-7; 9 positions match TRBD2. Trimming took 4 bases from V and 1 from J; bases not matched to a gene: 15. This CDR3 comprises 18 residues. Germline-derived CDR1 and CDR2 are SGHRS and YFSETQ. CDR3 in amino acids: CASSPQPPGTSSSYEQYF. CDR3 nucleotide sequence: TGCGCCAGCAGCCCCCAGCCCCCCGGGACTAGCTCGTCCTACGAGCAGTACTTC.

The V gene is TRBV13, the J gene TRBJ2-1, with 9 bases identical to TRBD1. CDR3 length: 17 amino acids. With 5 bases clipped from V and 7 bases from J, the junction kept 15 bases outside the gene matches. Per the germline V gene, CDR1 is PRHDT and CDR2 is FYEKMQ (reference sequence). CDR3 in DNA: TGTGCCAGCAGCCTATATCCGGGACAGGGCTTTCGAAATGAGCAGTTCTTC. Amino acids: CASSLYPGQGFRNEQFF.

The CDR3 here is CASSLAPRSYEQYF. CDR3 DNA: TGCGCCAGCAGCTTGGCACCGCGCTCCTACGAGCAGTACTTC. The gene calls are TRBV5-1 and TRBJ2-7, with D unresolved. This CDR3 is built from 14 residues. Germline V lookup: CDR1 SGHRS, CDR2 YFSETQ. V gave up 0 bases and J gave up 0 bases, with 7 bases separating them.

In the case of this clone: A junction end diverges from the germline sequence, so it may reflect a read error. This chain uses TRBV7-7 with TRBJ2-1; D remains ambiguous. Germline CDR1 SSHAT, CDR2 FNYEAQ (reference sequence). The CDR3 is 15 residues long. The CDR3: CASSSPLLFYNEQFF. CDR3 DNA sequence: TGTGCTAGCAGCTCCCCCCTCCTCTTCTACAATGAGCAGTTCTTC.

V is TRBV7-2 and J is TRBJ1-1; the D gene is possibly TRBD1 (6 bases). The CDR3 is 14 residues long. Germline V gene sequence: CDR1 SGHTA, CDR2 FQGNSA. V lost 7 bases and J 3 bases, leaving 15 bases between the germline ends. For the CDR3, the DNA is TGTGCCAGCACCCCGCGACAGGCGCACACTGAAGCTTTCTTT. Amino acid sequence: CASTPRQAHTEAFF. Looking up the rest from reference TRBV7-2 and TRBJ1-1 gives the full variable domain: GAGVSQSPSNKVTEKGKDVELRCDPISGHTALYWYRQSLGQGLEFLIYFQGNSAPDKSGLPSDRFSAERTGGSVSTLTIQRTQQEDSAVYLCASTPRQAHTEAFFGQGTRLTVV.

The chain carries TRBV14 and TRBJ1-4; D is unresolved. The V and J ends lost 1 base and 3 bases respectively, with 9 bases between them. Per germline, CDR1 SGHDN and CDR2 FVKESK. The CDR3 spans 15 residues. CDR3 amino acids: CASSQVNGPNEKLFF. CDR3 DNA: TGTGCCAGCAGCCAAGTCAACGGTCCTAATGAAAAACTGTTTTTT.

The V call is TRBV10-3, the J call TRBJ1-2; a weak D match, TRBD1 (6 bases). V lost 4 bases and J 5 bases, leaving 8 bases between the germline ends. Germline-derived CDR1 and CDR2 are ENHRY and SYGVKD. The CDR3 covers 12 residues. The CDR3 nucleotides read TGTGCCATCAGTGCAGGGGAGTATGGCTACACCTTC. Protein sequence: CAISAGEYGYTF.

V and J are TRBV6-5 and TRBJ1-2; D is unresolved. Germline loops: CDR1 MNHEY, CDR2 SVGAGI. The CDR3 runs to 12 residues. Trimming removed 8 bases at V and 2 bases at J, with 9 bases between. The CDR3: CASGEQNYGYTF. For the CDR3, the DNA is TGTGCCAGCGGAGAGCAGAACTATGGCTACACCTTC.

This clone was counted only a few times. The chain combines TRBV19 with TRBJ1-1; a weak D match, TRBD1 (6 bases). From germline, CDR1 is LNHDA and CDR2 SQIVND (reference sequence). The CDR3 has 15 residues. V lost 6 bases to trimming and J lost 5 bases, with 19 bases between them. The CDR3 DNA reads as TGTGCCAGTAGCCTGGAACCGACAGGAGAGACTGAAGCTTTCTTT. Protein sequence: CASSLEPTGETEAFF.

The gene calls are TRBV15 and TRBJ1-5; D gene unclear. The CDR3 covers 14 residues. The V end lost 1 base, the J end lost 6 bases, and 10 bases lay between the germline ends. CDR1 is LNHNV and CDR2 is YYDKDF in the germline V gene (reference sequence). As DNA, the CDR3 is TGTGCCACCAGCAGAGGACTGAGTAGTCAGCCCCAGCATTTT. Translation: CATSRGLSSQPQHF.

The rearrangement joins TRBV28 to TRBJ2-1; TRBD1 matches at 9 bases. Per the germline V gene, CDR1 is MDHEN and CDR2 is SYDVKM. The V and J ends lost 3 bases and 5 bases, in that order; junction bases with no gene match: 14. This CDR3 has 18 amino acids. The CDR3 coding sequence is TGTGCCAGCAGTTTTTCCCCTTCGACAGGGGACAGGGACAATGAGCAGTTCTTC. Translating it yields CASSFSPSTGDRDNEQFF.

The genes are TRBV3-1 (or the pseudogene TRBV3-2) and TRBJ1-2; the D gene is possibly TRBD1 (5 bases). The germline V gene encodes CDR1 LGHDT and CDR2 YNNKEL (reference sequence). V was pared by 4 bases and J by 5 bases, with 11 bases between. The CDR3 loop spans 13 amino acids. The CDR3 reads CASSLGEGYGYTF. DNA for the CDR3: TGTGCCAGCAGCCTAGGGGAGGGGTATGGCTACACCTTC.

This chain links TRBV2 with TRBJ2-7, with 7 bases fitting TRBD2. The CDR3 contains 16 residues. Germline CDR1 reads SNHLY; CDR2 reads FYNNEI. Trimming took 2 bases from V and 2 from J; bases not matched to a gene: 9. CDR3 in amino acids: CASSERGDGEPYEQYF. The CDR3 nucleotides are TGTGCCAGCAGTGAACGGGGGGACGGGGAACCCTACGAGCAGTACTTC.

This clone was recorded a few times. This chain links TRBV3-1 (or the pseudogene TRBV3-2) with TRBJ2-3; 13 positions agree with TRBD2. V lost 3 bases to trimming and J lost 3 bases; unmatched junction nucleotides: 9. The germline V gene has CDR1 LGHDT and CDR2 YNNKEL (reference sequence). This CDR3 contains 18 residues. CDR3: CASSHYLGLAGKTDTQYF. The CDR3 nucleotides read TGTGCCAGCAGCCACTACCTGGGACTAGCGGGGAAAACAGATACGCAGTATTTT.

The V gene is TRBV5-1, the J gene TRBJ1-1, with D tentatively TRBD1 (6 bases). Looked up from germline, CDR1 is SGHRS and CDR2 is YFSETQ. The CDR3 is 15 amino acids. Trimming pared 4 bases from V and 1 base from J, leaving 14 bases between. CDR3 nucleotide sequence: TGCGCCAGCAGCGTCGGGGCGACAGGGAACACTGAAGCTTTCTTT. It is translated as CASSVGATGNTEAFF.

This sequence joins TRBV19 and TRBJ1-2; D remains unclear. Germline V lookup: CDR1 LNHDA, CDR2 SQIVND (reference sequence). Trimming shortened V by 7 bases and J by 2 bases, and 11 bases separated the two germline ends. The CDR3 covers 13 residues. CDR3 sequence: CASTADMNYGYTF. In DNA form, the CDR3 reads TGTGCCAGTACCGCCGACATGAACTATGGCTACACCTTC.

The chain links TRBV6-5 to TRBJ1-2; 9 bases agree with TRBD1. Germline loops: CDR1 MNHEY, CDR2 SVGAGI. The J segment lost 4 bases and the V segment lost 5 bases, leaving 5 bases of the junction unmatched. The CDR3 is 14 amino acids. In DNA form, the CDR3 reads TGTGCCAGCAGTACCACGACAGGGGGCTATGGCTACACCTTC. Amino acid sequence: CASSTTTGGYGYTF.

The CDR3 DNA is TGTGCCAGCAGCTTAGTGCCGGGGACAGGTTTGTTGGAGCAGTACTTC. It specifies CASSLVPGTGLLEQYF. This rearrangement joins TRBV7-2 to TRBJ2-7, with 8 positions matching TRBD1. Germline CDR1 is SGHTA and CDR2 is FQGNSA. J was trimmed by 7 bases and V by 1 base; bases with no gene match: 12. The CDR3 consists of 16 residues.